The 31 T cell receptor beta chains reported below all come from one sample, sequenced in a study of identical twins. From the 5' RACE reads, TCRdb called clonotypes with MiXCR, one entry per CDR3 protein. The table has about 280,000 distinct CDR3 sequences, about 8.9% seen once; the top ten hold approximately 2.1%. The same specimen was also included in a second study, on yellow fever vaccine responses in identical twins.

The specimen was memory (CD45RO+) T cells sorted from blood. The origin of the receptors is a woman aged 18-35 years in good health.

This clonotype was counted only a few times. This rearrangement joins TRBV14 to TRBJ1-1; no clear D gene. Germline lookup yields CDR1 SGHDN and CDR2 FVKESK. CDR3 length: 13 amino acids. Trimming pared 0 bases from V and 4 bases from J, leaving 6 bases between. The CDR3 sequence: CASSQDRVTEAFF. DNA of the CDR3: TGTGCCAGCAGCCAAGATAGAGTCACTGAAGCTTTCTTT. The full variable domain, its missing parts supplied by reference TRBV14 and TRBJ1-1, is EAGVTQFPSHSVIEKGQTVTLRCDPISGHDNLYWYRRVMGKEIKFLLHFVKESKQDESGMPNNRFLAERTGGTYSTLKVQPAELEDSGVYFCASSQDRVTEAFFGQGTRLTVV.

The rearrangement uses TRBV6-5 and TRBJ1-1; D unresolved. The CDR3 covers 14 residues. V lost 6 bases, J lost 0 bases, and 11 bases lay in between. Germline CDR1 MNHEY, CDR2 SVGAGI. The CDR3 bases are TGTGCCAGCAGGTTAGGCAGAATGAACACTGAAGCTTTCTTT. This translates into CASRLGRMNTEAFF.

This clonotype showed up many times. The genes are TRBV24-1 and TRBJ2-1, with D perhaps matching TRBD2 (5 bases). The length of the CDR3 is 17 residues. In germline, CDR1 is KGHDR, CDR2 SFDVKD. Trimming shortened V by 4 bases and J by 5 bases, and 20 bases separated the two germline ends. The CDR3 nucleotides are TGTGCCACCAGTGACACGGGCCTCCGGGGTAGGAACAATGAGCAGTTCTTC. It yields the protein CATSDTGLRGRNNEQFF.

This clonotype was counted many times. The V call is TRBV12-3 or TRBV12-4, the J call TRBJ2-2; TRBD2 might be the D (5 bases). V was shortened by 1 base and J by 6 bases, with 9 bases between the two germline ends. This CDR3 region has 14 residues. In DNA, the CDR3 is TGTGCCAGCAGTTTAGTACTAGTCCCCGGGGAGCTGTTTTTT. The encoded protein is CASSLVLVPGELFF.

This chain links TRBV5-1 with TRBJ2-2; TRBD2 agrees at 10 bases. The CDR3 has 17 residues. V was pared by 0 bases and J by 5 bases, with 7 bases of the junction left unmatched. The germline V gene encodes CDR1 SGHRS and CDR2 YFSETQ. CDR3 region: CASSLESGGARTGELFF. The CDR3 DNA is TGCGCCAGCAGCTTGGAAAGCGGGGGGGCCAGAACCGGGGAGCTGTTTTTT. Supplemented by reference TRBV5-1 and TRBJ2-2, the full variable domain reads KAGVTQTPRYLIKTRGQQVTLSCSPISGHRSVSWYQQTPGQGLQFLFEYFSETQRNKGNFPGRFSGRQFSNSRSEMNVSTLELGDSALYLCASSLESGGARTGELFFGEGSRLTVL.

This clonotype has a count of ten or more. This chain connects TRBV3-1 to TRBJ1-2, with D possibly matching TRBD1 (6 bases). Trimming removed 3 bases at V and 6 bases at J, with 17 bases between. Germline V gives CDR1 LGHDT, CDR2 YNNKEL (reference sequence). This CDR3 contains 15 residues. CDR3 in amino acids: CASSHLGQSSHGYTF. DNA of the CDR3: TGTGCCAGCAGCCACCTAGGACAGTCCTCTCATGGCTACACCTTC.

This clonotype has at least ten counts. CDR3 DNA sequence: TGCAGCGTTGTTAGGTCTTACACAGATACGCAGTATTTT. It translates to CSVVRSYTDTQYF. The chain joins TRBV29-1 to TRBJ2-3; the D is unclear. Trimming took off 4 bases at V and 2 bases at J, with 10 bases between the two ends. The CDR3 sequence is 13 residues long. Germline CDR1 reads SQVTM; CDR2 reads ANQGSEA.

This clonotype turned up a few times. The CDR3 reads CASTRVDTGELFF. CDR3 bases: TGTGCCAGCACGAGGGTGGACACCGGGGAGCTGTTTTTT. The chain joins TRBV2 to TRBJ2-2; TRBD2 might be the D (5 bases). The V end was cut by 7 bases, the J end by 3 bases, with 9 bases between. The CDR3 length is 13 residues. Per germline, CDR1 SNHLY and CDR2 FYNNEI.

This clonotype has at least ten counts. The rearrangement uses TRBV10-3 and TRBJ2-7; TRBD2 matches at 11 bases. The germline CDR1 and CDR2 sequences are ENHRY and SYGVKD. The CDR3 has 14 residues. V dropped 5 bases and J dropped 3; count of bases not matched to a gene: 3. Here the CDR3 DNA reads TGTGCCATCAGTCAACTAGCGGGAGACTACGAGCAGTACTTC. The encoded protein is CAISQLAGDYEQYF.

The chain uses TRBV5-1 and TRBJ2-7, with D maybe TRBD1 (5 bases). CDR3 length equals 16 residues. Germline V lookup: CDR1 SGHRS, CDR2 YFSETQ. V was clipped by 4 bases and J by 3 bases, with 20 bases between them. DNA of the CDR3: TGCGCCAGCAGCCTCGGGCCCCAGGGAAATAACTACGAGCAGTACGTC. This encodes CASSLGPQGNNYEQYV.

This clonotype has a handful of counts. J is TRBJ2-1 and V is TRBV6-2 or TRBV6-3; D possibly uses TRBD1 or TRBD2 (5 bases each). The germline gives CDR1 MNHEY, CDR2 SVGEGT. Trimming stripped 0 bases from V and 6 bases from J, with 15 bases between. CDR3 length equals 16 residues. CDR3: CASSYSIGAATNEQFF. The CDR3 nucleotides are TGTGCCAGCAGTTACTCGATCGGGGCAGCCACCAATGAGCAGTTCTTC.

The chain carries TRBV2 and TRBJ1-5; D call uncertain. This CDR3 region has 14 residues. Germline V CDR1 and CDR2: SNHLY, FYNNEI. The V end lost 6 bases, the J end lost 2 bases, and 11 bases lay between the germline ends. In DNA form, the CDR3 reads TGTGCCAGCAGATTAGGGCAGGGCAATCAGCCCCAGCATTTT. It yields the protein CASRLGQGNQPQHF.

Ten or more counts support this clonotype. V usage is TRBV24-1 and J usage is TRBJ2-3; 12 bases are a match to TRBD2. CDR3 length: 18 residues. Germline lookup yields CDR1 KGHDR and CDR2 SFDVKD. Trimming took 2 bases from V and 8 from J; bases not matched to a gene: 13. Here the CDR3 reads CATSDSLWLAGGQGTQYF. For the CDR3, the DNA is TGTGCCACCAGTGATTCTCTTTGGCTAGCGGGAGGGCAAGGTACGCAGTATTTT.

This clonotype was counted many times. This chain links TRBV7-2 with TRBJ2-2; no clear D. The CDR3 totals 13 residues. Trimming cost V 4 bases and J 4 bases, with 7 bases left between them. Looked up from germline, CDR1 is SGHTA and CDR2 is FQGNSA. The CDR3 region is CASSSAPTGELFF. The CDR3 nucleotides are TGTGCCAGCAGCTCTGCACCCACCGGGGAGCTGTTTTTT.

The chain couples TRBV18 to TRBJ2-3; 7 bases agree with TRBD1. The CDR3 runs to 15 residues. Trimming removed 6 bases from V and 4 bases from J; junction bases left unmatched: 10. Looked up from germline, CDR1 is KGHSH and CDR2 is LQKENI. CDR3 nucleotide sequence: TGTGCCAGCTCCCGGGCTGAGGGGGCCTCAGATACGCAGTATTTT. It encodes CASSRAEGASDTQYF.

This clonotype appeared a few times. The gene calls are TRBV20-1 and TRBJ1-1; D is possibly TRBD1 (6 bases). There are 18 residues in the CDR3. V was trimmed by 0 bases and J by 0 bases, leaving 20 bases between them. In germline, CDR1 is DFQATT, CDR2 SNEGSKA (reference sequence). The CDR3 DNA sequence: TGCAGTGCTAGAGATACACAGGGAGGAAACTGGATGAACACTGAAGCTTTCTTT. Its translation is CSARDTQGGNWMNTEAFF.

The chain combines TRBV2 with TRBJ2-1; tentative D call: TRBD2 (6 bases). V lost 4 bases and J lost 8, with 9 bases in between. This CDR3 is 12 amino acids long. The germline gives CDR1 SNHLY, CDR2 FYNNEI. CDR3 protein: CASSVGGDEQFF. The CDR3 nucleotides read TGTGCCAGCAGTGTAGGAGGGGATGAGCAGTTCTTC.

This clonotype was observed a few times. The genes are TRBV7-9 and TRBJ1-6; D gene ambiguous. CDR1 is SEHNR and CDR2 is FQNEAQ in the germline V gene (reference sequence). Deletions cut 5 bases from V and 6 bases from J, with 8 bases between. The CDR3 has 13 residues. The CDR3 is CASSLDTNSPLHF. The DNA of the CDR3 is TGTGCCAGCAGCCTCGACACTAATTCACCCCTCCACTTT.

In its sample, this clonotype was seen a few times. The chain combines TRBV2 with TRBJ1-5; D gene uncertain. Germline CDR1 SNHLY, CDR2 FYNNEI. This CDR3 is 18 amino acids long. The V end lost 1 base, the J end lost 2 bases, and 18 bases lay between the germline ends. DNA of the CDR3: TGTGCCAGCAGTGAAGTTGGCACCTCCGCATTGGGCAATCAGCCCCAGCATTTT. Translated: CASSEVGTSALGNQPQHF.

The chain employs TRBV6-5 and TRBJ2-3; TRBD1 aligns across 8 bases. The germline V gene encodes CDR1 MNHEY and CDR2 SVGAGI. The length of the CDR3 is 15 residues. V lost 2 bases, J lost 4 bases, and 5 bases stayed unmatched. The CDR3 region is CASSYNRQGPDTQYF. The CDR3 coding sequence is TGTGCCAGCAGTTACAACCGACAGGGGCCAGATACGCAGTATTTT.

This clonotype was seen many times. V gene TRBV29-1 combines with J gene TRBJ2-6, with D perhaps assigned TRBD1 or TRBD2 (6 bases each). The CDR3 is made up of 16 amino acids. The germline V and J ends were trimmed by 4 bases and 1 base, with 14 bases remaining between them. Looked up from germline, CDR1 is SQVTM and CDR2 is ANQGSEA. The CDR3 spells CSVAVRGGSGANVLTF. The DNA for the CDR3 is TGCAGCGTTGCGGTCAGGGGAGGTTCTGGGGCCAACGTCCTGACTTTC.

This clonotype was found a few times. The chain joins TRBV20-1 to TRBJ1-1, with D possibly TRBD1 on 5 matching bases. Germline V gene lookup returns CDR1 DFQATT and CDR2 SNEGSKA (reference sequence). The V gene lost 3 bases and the J gene lost 3 bases, with 8 bases spanning the gap. The CDR3 runs to 12 residues. CDR3 region: CSASQGDTEAFF. DNA of the CDR3: TGCAGTGCTAGTCAAGGGGACACTGAAGCTTTCTTT.

There are many counts of this clonotype. The rearrangement links TRBV12-3 or TRBV12-4 to TRBJ1-1; D not resolved. V was cut by 3 bases and J by 1 base, with 15 bases left in between. This CDR3 has 16 residues. The CDR3 DNA sequence: TGTGCCAGCAGTTTCCGATTACGCCAGACGAACACTGAAGCTTTCTTT. Translated, it gives CASSFRLRQTNTEAFF.

The chain couples TRBV15 to TRBJ2-6; D is uncertain. There are 16 residues in the CDR3. Deletions cut 1 base from V and 0 bases from J, with 7 bases between. CDR1 and CDR2 (germline): LNHNV, YYDKDF (reference sequence). Here the CDR3 reads CATSRVFSSGANVLTF. CDR3 bases: TGTGCCACCAGCAGAGTTTTCAGCTCTGGGGCCAACGTCCTGACTTTC. Full variable domain (remainder filled in from reference TRBV15 and TRBJ2-6): DAMVIQNPRYQVTQFGKPVTLSCSQTLNHNVMYWYQQKSSQAPKLLFHYYDKDFNNEADTPDNFQSRRPNTSFCFLDIRSPGLGDTAMYLCATSRVFSSGANVLTFGAGSRLTVL.

This clonotype appeared a few times. The chain has TRBV29-1 and TRBJ1-2, with D possibly TRBD1 on 5 matching bases. The germline CDR1 and CDR2 sequences are SQVTM and ANQGSEA. This CDR3 comprises 16 residues. V was cut by 3 bases and J by 3 bases, with 20 bases left in between. The CDR3 region has the DNA TGCAGCGTTGAGGGGGTGACAGAAAACCGTTACTATGGCTACACCTTC. This gives the protein CSVEGVTENRYYGYTF.

This clonotype turned up a few times. The gene calls are TRBV28 and TRBJ1-2, with 10 bases aligning to TRBD1. Germline trimming cut 4 bases from V and 8 bases from J; bases unmatched to any gene: 10. Germline lookup yields CDR1 MDHEN and CDR2 SYDVKM. CDR3 length: 15 residues. The CDR3 coding sequence is TGTGCCAGCAGTTCTCCTGCGGGACAGGGGAGAGGCTACACCTTC. Protein sequence: CASSSPAGQGRGYTF.

This clonotype was seen a few times. The chain combines TRBV7-9 with TRBJ2-5; a weak D match, TRBD2 (6 bases). V was cut by 5 bases and J by 5 bases, with 24 bases left in between. This CDR3 has 17 residues. Per germline, CDR1 SEHNR and CDR2 FQNEAQ (reference sequence). The CDR3 reads CASSPPLAGIFGETQYF. The CDR3 DNA follows: TGTGCCAGCAGCCCTCCATTGGCGGGGATCTTCGGGGAGACCCAGTACTTC.

This chain connects TRBV6-1 to TRBJ1-5; TRBD1 is a possible D gene (6 bases). Germline-derived CDR1 and CDR2 are MNHNS and SASEGT. The V gene lost 7 bases and the J gene lost 10 bases, with 20 bases spanning the gap. This CDR3 has 14 residues. CDR3 coding DNA: TGTGCCAGCACCCTCAGGGGAACCCTCGGACCCCAGCATTTT. It codes for CASTLRGTLGPQHF.

V usage is TRBV5-1 and J usage is TRBJ1-6, with D possibly matching TRBD1 (6 bases). This CDR3 region has 15 residues. Germline V gene data show CDR1 as SGHRS and CDR2 as YFSETQ. V was cut by 0 bases and J by 8 bases, with 12 bases left in between. CDR3 in amino acids: CASSLEQGSHSPLHF. DNA for the CDR3: TGCGCCAGCAGCTTGGAACAGGGTTCGCATTCACCCCTCCACTTT.

The rearrangement links TRBV20-1 to TRBJ2-1; maybe TRBD2 (5 bases). Trimming shortened V by 1 base and J by 9 bases, and 10 bases separated the two germline ends. The germline CDR1 and CDR2 sequences are DFQATT and SNEGSKA (reference sequence). This CDR3 region has 12 residues. The DNA for the CDR3 is TGCAGTGCTAGAGGGGGAGAGGGTGAGCAGTTCTTC. Protein sequence: CSARGGEGEQFF.

V usage is TRBV20-1 and J usage is TRBJ2-6, with 13 bases identical to TRBD2. After removal of 3 bases from V and 0 bases from J, the junction contained 5 bases not matched to a gene. The CDR3 covers 18 residues. Germline CDR1 is DFQATT and CDR2 is SNEGSKA (reference sequence). The CDR3 loop reads CSASQGLAGISGANVLTF. The CDR3 DNA sequence: TGCAGTGCTAGCCAGGGACTAGCGGGGATCTCTGGGGCCAACGTCCTGACTTTC.